Given below is one T cell receptor beta chain in context. This clonotype was counted many times. Its antigen is currently not known. One base away there is no much larger clone; base qualities are not given. The TCR beta CDR3 regions were amplified from RNA transcripts. For the first round of RT-PCR on the TCR CDR3, the HTBI primer set was used together with the Qiagen OneStep RT-PCR kit. The libraries were constructed in a second round of multiplex PCR and then size-selected and purified. The libraries were sequenced on an Illumina HiSeq2000 using paired-end 100 bp reads. Per the authors' processing: SOAPnuke was used to process the raw data, removing reads that contained adapters or uncalled bases, had a mean Phred below 15, or lacked an exact match to the constant primer or identifier. COPE v1.2.5 was used to merge the high-quality paired reads, and each unique nucleotide sequence was defined as a clonotype. Clonotypes were aligned to IMGT TRBV, TRBD and TRBJ reference segments using MiTCR v1.1. Only V-J combinations with frequency above 0.0001, covering roughly 99% of repertoires, were analysed. The TCS score was defined as the ratio of F50 (clonal expansion) to E x V (chaos), calculated using BLOSUM62-based TCRdist between CDR3 peptides within each V-J. Welch's t-statistics and random forest reduced fewer than 550 V-J features to 13, which were used in a naive Bayes classifier (R e1071). The public reads were quality trimmed at Q25 with fastp and then assembled into clones with MiXCR by TCRdb, keeping productive beta chains. Under each unique CDR3 protein, matching rows form one entry showing the most common genes and DNA. V and J calls and clone size were set by TCRdb, not the authors. This sample holds hundreds of thousands of distinct CDR3 sequences; around 13% were observed only once. Roughly 10% of the sample rests with the top ten.

This sample was taken from a study of T cells in Graves' hyperthyroidism and ophthalmopathy (dated by TCRdb to the late 2010s). Regarding the study in general: Peripheral blood was sampled at the time of initial diagnosis, prior to any treatment. TCR Vbeta CDR3 sequencing of 140 or so peripheral blood samples (43 ophthalmopathy, some 75 hyperthyroidism and approximately 17 progressor patients) is reported in the paper. An independent validation cohort of 18 to 20 hyperthyroidism patients and about 15 patients who later progressed to ophthalmopathy tested prospective prediction of ophthalmopathy. The roughly 91 discovery patients were randomly split 7:3 into training and test sets. After sampling, hyperthyroidism patients received methimazole starting at 30 mg daily, and ophthalmopathy patients received high-dose intravenous methylprednisolone. A discovery cohort of around 100 patients, fewer than 50 with Graves' ophthalmopathy and about 60 with stable Graves' hyperthyroidism, was used to find distinguishing TCR V-J signatures. In addition, the study compared T-cell repertoires in thyroid tissue and in blood from roughly six Graves' hyperthyroidism patients.

Stable Graves' hyperthyroidism was defined as the absence of progression to ophthalmopathy over 18 months of follow-up. Hyperthyroidism patients were aged 18 to 65 years and newly diagnosed, with disease duration of less than 2 months. Exclusion was applied to patients with uncontrolled infections, other autoimmune diseases, pregnancy or lactation. Clinical symptoms, serum thyroxine and TRAb, thyroid ultrasound, and orbital computed tomography formed the basis for the diagnoses. Ficoll-Paque density gradient centrifugation was used to isolate PBMCs from approximately 10 ml of fresh peripheral blood. Trizol reagent was used to extract total RNA, and RNA quality was then checked on an Agilent 2100 Bioanalyzer. Taken from cysteine to phenylalanine, the CDR3 has 13 residues. This entry keeps only the CDR3 DNA: 39 bases, framed from base 1. Sequences MDHEN (CDR1) and SYDVKM (CDR2) are obtained from the germline V gene. Here V drops 4 bases and J drops 5 bases, and the junction holds 4 bases not matched to any gene.

What the work shows at the level of the full study, not this receptor alone: Most expanded thyroid clonotypes (frequency above 0.001) were also detected in blood, suggesting blood repertoires may reflect thyroid immune responses. Sample size was not statistically predetermined, and investigators were not blinded to group allocation. In validation, the model predicted progression to ophthalmopathy with 55% to 71% sensitivity and roughly 75% specificity, a median of approximately 6.7 months before onset. A model built on a 13 V-J signature distinguished ophthalmopathy from stable hyperthyroidism, reaching around 90% sensitivity and approximately 83% specificity in cross-validation and 80%/75% in testing.

Sequenced input: blood. In this chain, TRBV28 is recombined with TRBJ1-1; 7 central nucleotides agree with TRBD1. This receptor was taken from a woman younger than 35 with Graves' hyperthyroidism. The sequenced DNA: TGTGCCAGCAGTTCCGGACAGGTTACTGAAGCTTTCTTT. The translation is CASSSGQVTEAFF.